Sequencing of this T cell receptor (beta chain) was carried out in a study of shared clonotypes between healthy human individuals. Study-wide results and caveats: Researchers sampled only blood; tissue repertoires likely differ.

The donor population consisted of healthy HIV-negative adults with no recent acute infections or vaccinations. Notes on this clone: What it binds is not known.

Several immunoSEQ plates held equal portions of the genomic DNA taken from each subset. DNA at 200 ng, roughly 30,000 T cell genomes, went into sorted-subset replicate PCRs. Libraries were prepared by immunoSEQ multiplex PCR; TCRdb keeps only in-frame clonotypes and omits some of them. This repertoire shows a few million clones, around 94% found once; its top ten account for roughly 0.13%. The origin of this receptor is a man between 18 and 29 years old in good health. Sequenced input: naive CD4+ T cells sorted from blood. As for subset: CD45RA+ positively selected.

This CDR3 reads CASSRMDREAFF. The CDR3 coding sequence is TGTGCCAGCAGCCGTATGGACAGGGAAGCTTTCTTT. The chain links TRBV5-4 to TRBJ1-1, with 7 bases identical to TRBD1. V dropped 4 bases and J dropped 8; count of bases not matched to a gene: 5. The germline V gene has CDR1 SGHNT and CDR2 YYREEE (reference sequence). The CDR3 covers 12 residues.